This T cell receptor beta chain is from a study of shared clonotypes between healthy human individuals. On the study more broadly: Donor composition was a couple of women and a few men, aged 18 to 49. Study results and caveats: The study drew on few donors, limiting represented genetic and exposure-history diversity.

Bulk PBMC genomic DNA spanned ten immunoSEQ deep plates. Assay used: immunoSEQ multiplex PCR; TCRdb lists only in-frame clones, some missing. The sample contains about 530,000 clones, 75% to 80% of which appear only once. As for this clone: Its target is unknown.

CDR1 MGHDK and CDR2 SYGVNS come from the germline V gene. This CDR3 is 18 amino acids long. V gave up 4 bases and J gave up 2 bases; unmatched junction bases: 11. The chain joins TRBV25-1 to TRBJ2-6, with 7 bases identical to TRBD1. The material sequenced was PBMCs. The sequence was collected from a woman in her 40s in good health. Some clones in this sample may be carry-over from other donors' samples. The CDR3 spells CASSVLGTVSAGANVLTF. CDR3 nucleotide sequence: TGTGCCAGCAGTGTCCTTGGGACAGTCTCCGCTGGGGCCAACGTCCTGACTTTC.